This T cell receptor (beta chain) was sequenced in a study of radiotherapy plus CTLA-4 blockade in lung cancer (dated by TCRdb to 2017 to 2018). Regarding the research as a whole: Among enrolled patients, 15% to 20% had an objective response and 25% to 35% reached disease control. Study-level results and caveats: The strongest predictors of response, as reported, were early dynamic changes in blood T cell clones along with a rise in serum interferon-beta after radiation. TCR clones derived from tumors expanded in peripheral blood after treatment with radiotherapy and ipilimumab.

Focal radiation therapy combined with CTLA-4 blockade (ipilimumab) was tested in patients with chemo-refractory metastatic non-small-cell lung cancer. Library preparation employed the immunoSEQ multiplex PCR assay. This immuneACCESS table, as held by TCRdb, lists in-frame sequences with V and J called but not all clones. Of the missing ones, under half trace to an unresolved V gene in checked studies; the others have no known cause. For this sample the table gives over 100,000 clones, of which roughly 80% were detected only once. The ten most abundant clones make up about 3.3% of the sample. Notes on this clone: Which antigen it targets is not known. No base qualities exist here, and no much larger clone lies one base off it.

The CDR3, from cysteine to phenylalanine, totals 15 residues. The kept DNA is CDR3 alone, 45 bases in frame from the first base. V is reduced by 2 bases and J by 0 bases, leaving a spacing of 8 bases between them. Via the germline V gene, CDR1 is MNHEY and CDR2 SVGAGI. This sequence originates from a human donor with non-small cell lung cancer that progressed on radiotherapy plus ipilimumab. Some clones in this sample may be carry-over from other donors' samples. The V gene is TRBV6-5 and the J gene is TRBJ1-5, with the D gene call left open. The sequencing here drew on peripheral blood, taken from a patient treated with radiotherapy plus ipilimumab. The CDR3 region has the sequence CASSYQVPSNQPQHF. The DNA is as follows: TGTGCCAGCAGTTACCAGGTCCCTAGCAATCAGCCCCAGCATTTT.